Listed below are T cell receptor beta chains from one sample, sequenced in a study of blood T cells in healthy people across ages. TCRdb recomputed calls from the 5' RACE reads with MiXCR, one row per CDR3 protein. The profile shows 590,000 or so distinct CDR3 sequences, less than 35% of them singletons. What was sequenced was blood. The receptors here all came from a woman over 75 in good health. The CDR3 runs from the conserved cysteine through the conserved F or W. Each record gives: V gene, CDR3 protein.

TRBV28 | CASSLVRPANYGYTF
TRBV5-1 | CATSPRGGSDEQYF
TRBV12-3/TRBV12-4 | CASSFGGQGGGYTF
TRBV30 | CAWSVLSRTVGYGYTF
TRBV4-1 | CASSQDGLGSRYEQYF
TRBV7-2 | CASSLGQSEQYF
TRBV6-5 | CASNRAPGETQYF
TRBV7-3 | CASSSGQGWSGELFF
TRBV6-2/TRBV6-3 | CASTSGPYNEQFF
TRBV27 | CASSESGLLYNEQFF
TRBV6-5 | CATSRGTNTEAFF
TRBV7-2 | CPSSIRLAGVYNEQFF
TRBV6-2/TRBV6-3 | CASSPLAGGHDTQYF
TRBV20-1 | CSARFEGQGDKNIQYF
TRBV12-3/TRBV12-4 | CASSKGGGGYSNQPQHF
TRBV9 | CASSGGPVLGSPLHF
TRBV7-2 | CASSPLASGGTYEQYF
TRBV27 | CASSSLSGFQETQYF
TRBV5-1 | CASSLALPQGLAGGNEQFF
TRBV7-2 | CASSLGLDRVNTEAFF
TRBV18 | CASSPNYEQYF
TRBV7-2 | CASSPPVGKPYEQYF
TRBV7-8 | CASSVGRDYGYTF
TRBV20-1 | CSASGRDRVGNQPQHF
TRBV15 | CATSPGLSYEQYF
TRBV6-1 | CASSEIQGNYDYTF
TRBV20-1 | CSARTGASMDTQYF
TRBV12-3/TRBV12-4 | CAGWVHKYNEQFF
TRBV7-2 | CASGLAGGASNYGYTF
TRBV20-1 | CSAKDRLTYEQYF
TRBV15 | CATSQQGLGYTF
TRBV6-6 | CASSYGLAENNEQFF
TRBV7-8 | CASSPGGTGSYEQYF
TRBV20-1 | CSARDQGTGLYSPLHF
TRBV4-2 | CASSQDLTTSAEAFF
TRBV21-1 | CASSSRTVYGEKLFF
TRBV10-3 | CAISESTAVEQFF
TRBV30 | CAWSVTRNEQFF
TRBV29-1 | CSVLGVTDTQYF
TRBV5-1 | CASSLELAGGQDTQYF
TRBV12-3/TRBV12-4 | CASRRGGFATEAFF
TRBV7-3 | CASSSRPTAGITEAFF
TRBV7-9 | CASSSRGQANVELFF
TRBV7-2 | CASSLEASGGPTEQYF
TRBV29-1 | CSVEPGARFTEAFF
TRBV6-2/TRBV6-3 | CASSYIVSSTDTQYF
TRBV15 | CTTSSTGLGQPQHF
TRBV6-5 | CASSYRGGNIQYF
TRBV7-9 | CASSLGAGPKTQYF
TRBV7-2 | CASVLIPQYNEQFF
TRBV6-1 | CASIGTGGYSNQPQHF
TRBV9 | CASSVGDSSLGYEQFF
TRBV7-2 | CASSVSTGGSYNEQFF
TRBV20-1 | CSLGQRGVSYNEQFF
TRBV6-5 | CASRRTQGGEQYF
TRBV4-2 | CASSQAQGRMNTEAFF
TRBV15 | CATSRGTADVETQYF